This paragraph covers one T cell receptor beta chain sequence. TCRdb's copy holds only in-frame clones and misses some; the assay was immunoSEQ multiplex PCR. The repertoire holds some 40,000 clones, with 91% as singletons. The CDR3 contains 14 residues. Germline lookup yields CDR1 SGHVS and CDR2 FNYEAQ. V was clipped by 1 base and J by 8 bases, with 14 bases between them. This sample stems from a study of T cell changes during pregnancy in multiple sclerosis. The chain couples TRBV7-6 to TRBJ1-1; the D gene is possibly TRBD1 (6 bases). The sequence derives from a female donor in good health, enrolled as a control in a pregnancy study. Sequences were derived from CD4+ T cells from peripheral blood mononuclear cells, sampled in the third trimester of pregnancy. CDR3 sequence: CASSLEAGVGEAFF. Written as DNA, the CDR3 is TGTGCCAGCAGCTTAGAGGCAGGGGTGGGGGAAGCTTTCTTT.